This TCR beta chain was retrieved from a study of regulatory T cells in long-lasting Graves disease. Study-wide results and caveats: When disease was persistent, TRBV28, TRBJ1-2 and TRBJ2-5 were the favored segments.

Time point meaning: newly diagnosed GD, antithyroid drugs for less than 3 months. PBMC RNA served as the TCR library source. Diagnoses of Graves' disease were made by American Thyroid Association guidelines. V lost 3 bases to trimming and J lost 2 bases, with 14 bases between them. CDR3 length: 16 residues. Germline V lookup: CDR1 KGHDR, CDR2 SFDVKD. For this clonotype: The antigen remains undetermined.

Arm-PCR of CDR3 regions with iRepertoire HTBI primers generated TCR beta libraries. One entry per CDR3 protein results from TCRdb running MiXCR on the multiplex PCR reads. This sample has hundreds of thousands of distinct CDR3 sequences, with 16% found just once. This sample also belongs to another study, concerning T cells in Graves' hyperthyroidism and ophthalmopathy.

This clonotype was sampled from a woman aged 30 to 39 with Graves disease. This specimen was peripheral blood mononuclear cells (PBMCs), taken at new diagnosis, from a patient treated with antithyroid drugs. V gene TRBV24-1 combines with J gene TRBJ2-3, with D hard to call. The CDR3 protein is CATSDRSSVFTDTQYF. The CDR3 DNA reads TGTGCCACCAGTGATAGATCGTCGGTTTTCACAGATACGCAGTATTTT.